These 28 T cell receptor beta chains originate from one sample sequenced in a study of blood T cell repertoires in COVID-19. TCRdb's table, derived via immunoSEQ multiplex PCR, lists solely in-frame clones and lacks some. In the table there are 63,000 or so clones, under 90% of which are singletons. Sequenced material: peripheral blood. The receptors were gathered from a human donor in a cohort sampled during active COVID-19.

The V call is TRBV21-1, the J call TRBJ2-7; the tabulated D call, TRBD1, remains unverified against the DNA. TRBV21-1 is a pseudogene locus. This CDR3 spans 12 amino acids. The chain's CDR3 is CASSKAPPRQYF. The CDR3 DNA reads TGTGCCAGCAGCAAAGCGCCTCCCAGGCAGTACTTC.

Turning to this clone: Other DNA sequences from this sample encode an identical CDR3 as well. The gene calls are TRBV6-2 or TRBV6-3 and TRBJ1-2; 7 bases are shared with TRBD1. This CDR3 is 13 amino acids long. V shed 6 bases, J shed 3 bases, and the junction held 4 bases outside the gene matches. Germline-derived CDR1 and CDR2 are MNHEY and SVGEGT. The CDR3 is CASSPTGDYGYTF. For the CDR3, the DNA is TGTGCCAGCAGCCCTACAGGGGACTATGGCTACACCTTC.

V usage is TRBV2 and J usage is TRBJ2-7; 9 bases are shared with TRBD1. Germline V gene sequence: CDR1 SNHLY, CDR2 FYNNEI. The ends lost 1 base at V and 3 bases at J; junction bases unmatched: 7. This CDR3 comprises 16 residues. The CDR3 DNA sequence: TGTGCCAGCAGTGAAGGAGTGTGGACAGGGGTCTACGAGCAGTACTTC. It yields the protein CASSEGVWTGVYEQYF.

V usage is TRBV2 and J usage is TRBJ2-7; D ambiguous. This CDR3 spans 13 amino acids. From germline, CDR1 is SNHLY and CDR2 FYNNEI. V shed 6 bases and J shed 3 bases, with 12 bases lying between them. The CDR3 DNA sequence: TGTGCCAGCAGAGCCCAAACTGTCTACGAGCAGTACTTC. It translates to CASRAQTVYEQYF.

Relative to its sample, this clone is medium-sized. The rearrangement uses TRBV4-2 and TRBJ2-7; the match to TRBD1 covers 9 bases. Germline loops: CDR1 LGHNA, CDR2 YNFKEQ. Trimming took 11 bases from V and 2 from J; bases not matched to a gene: 22. The CDR3 runs 18 residues. CDR3 sequence reads: CADSNRDRDTSFPYEQYF. In DNA form, the CDR3 reads TGTGCCGACTCAAACCGGGACAGGGACACTAGCTTTCCCTACGAGCAGTACTTC.

V gene TRBV19 combines with J gene TRBJ1-1; no firm D call. Trimming took off 1 base at V and 1 base at J, with 10 bases between the two ends. CDR3 length equals 15 residues. The V gene's germline CDR1 is LNHDA and CDR2 SQIVND (reference sequence). CDR3 loop: CASSIGSRANTEAFF. The CDR3 coding sequence is TGTGCCAGTAGTATAGGTTCGAGGGCGAACACTGAAGCTTTCTTT.

The chain recombines TRBV27 with TRBJ2-3; 9 positions match TRBD1. Germline assignment: CDR1 MNHEY and CDR2 SMNVEV (reference sequence). This CDR3 region has 16 residues. With V trimmed by 3 bases and J by 3 bases, 7 bases remained unmatched. The CDR3 reads CASSFHLGQGTDTQYF. The DNA of the CDR3 is TGTGCCAGCAGTTTTCACTTGGGACAGGGAACAGATACGCAGTATTTT.

J is TRBJ1-1 and V is TRBV23-1; unclear D gene. TRBV23-1 is noted as an ORF with a role that remains uncertain. Trimming stripped 6 bases from V and 0 bases from J, with 2 bases between. The CDR3 runs to 11 residues. In DNA form, the CDR3 reads TGCGCCAGCAGCATGAACACTGAAGCTTTCTTT. Protein product: CASSMNTEAFF.

The V and J genes are TRBV15 and TRBJ2-2; 9 bases are a match to TRBD1. V trimming: 8 bases; J trimming: 1 base; junction bases outside the gene matches: 2. CDR3 size: 14 residues. Germline CDR1 LNHNV, CDR2 YYDKDF (reference sequence). The CDR3 nucleotides read TGTGCCACCCAGGGACAGGGGAACACCGGGGAGCTGTTTTTT. As protein: CATQGQGNTGELFF.

The chain is built from TRBV15 and TRBJ2-7; D might be TRBD2 (7 bases). The CDR3 contains 17 residues. Germline CDR1 is LNHNV and CDR2 is YYDKDF (reference sequence). Trimming shortened V by 1 base and J by 1 base, and 17 bases separated the two germline ends. CDR3 sequence reads: CATSRGFTGGASYEQYF. The CDR3 DNA reads TGTGCCACCAGCAGAGGGTTTACTGGGGGGGCTTCCTACGAGCAGTACTTC.

The V and J genes are TRBV5-1 and TRBJ2-7, with a possible D match to TRBD2 (7 bases). Germline V gene data show CDR1 as SGHRS and CDR2 as YFSETQ. Between the trimmed V and J ends, which lost 0 bases and 1 base, there was a span of 14 bases. The CDR3 contains 16 residues. The CDR3 coding sequence is TGCGCCAGCAGCTTGGACGGGGGGCTACCTTCCTACGAGCAGTACTTC. Protein sequence: CASSLDGGLPSYEQYF.

The rearrangement uses TRBV27 and TRBJ2-5; TRBD2 matches 10 bases. The CDR3 has 15 residues. Germline CDR1 is MNHEY and CDR2 is SMNVEV (reference sequence). Unmatched junction bases numbered 10, after V lost 7 bases and J lost 5 bases. Here the CDR3 DNA reads TGTGCCAGCAAAAGAAGCGGGAGGGCCGGGGAGACCCAGTACTTC. As protein: CASKRSGRAGETQYF.

The J gene is TRBJ2-5, the V gene TRBV7-2, with 8 positions matching TRBD1. The CDR3 has 14 amino acids. The V gene end was trimmed by 6 bases and the J gene end by 6 bases; junction bases not matched to a gene: 9. CDR1 SGHTA and CDR2 FQGNSA come from the germline V gene. This CDR3 is CASSLWTGWQTQYF. In DNA, the CDR3 is TGTGCCAGCAGTTTGTGGACAGGGTGGCAGACCCAGTACTTC.

J is TRBJ1-1 and V is TRBV14; D is undetermined. Germline CDR1 reads SGHDN; CDR2 reads FVKESK. The CDR3 totals 13 residues. With 6 bases removed from V and 6 bases from J, the gap between germline ends came to 14 bases. For the CDR3, the DNA is TGTGCCAGCAGTTTCGTGTCCTACTCTGAAGCTTTCTTT. It codes for CASSFVSYSEAFF.

The gene calls are TRBV4-1 and TRBJ2-7, with 11 bases aligning to TRBD2. This CDR3 is built from 16 residues. Germline values: CDR1 MGHRA, CDR2 YSYEKL. The trim removed 7 bases at V and 5 bases at J, leaving 13 bases unmatched. The CDR3 coding sequence is TGCGCCAGCACCCGGGTACTAGCGGGGGCGGTGAACGAGCAGTACTTC. Translating gives CASTRVLAGAVNEQYF.

The V gene is TRBV27, the J gene TRBJ2-7; D might be TRBD1 (6 bases). Trimming took 4 bases from V and 2 from J, leaving 12 bases between them. The CDR3 covers 14 residues. Germline CDR1 and CDR2: MNHEY and SMNVEV (reference sequence). Here the CDR3 reads CASSYSTGPYEQYF. DNA for the CDR3: TGTGCCAGCAGTTATTCTACAGGGCCCTACGAGCAGTACTTC.

The chain uses TRBV7-9 and TRBJ2-5; TRBD1 is a possible D gene (6 bases). V lost 3 bases and J lost 5, with 19 bases in between. In germline, CDR1 is SEHNR, CDR2 FQNEAQ (reference sequence). The CDR3 consists of 16 residues. The CDR3 DNA reads TGTGCCAGCAGCTTTCAGGGGTCCCTTGAGTTCGAGACCCAGTACTTC. Its protein product is CASSFQGSLEFETQYF.

The chain links TRBV30 to TRBJ1-1; unclear D gene. Trimming took 2 bases from V and 1 from J, leaving 11 bases between them. Germline-derived CDR1 and CDR2 are GTSNPN and SVGIG (reference sequence). This CDR3 is built from 14 residues. For the CDR3, the DNA is TGTGCCTGGAGTTATGGGAGGGCGAACACTGAAGCTTTCTTT. Encoded protein: CAWSYGRANTEAFF. Looking up the rest from reference TRBV30 and TRBJ1-1 gives the full variable domain: SQTIHQWPATLVQPVGSPLSLECTVEGTSNPNLYWYRQAAGRGLQLLFYSVGIGQISSEVPQNLSASRPQDRQFILSSKKLLLSDSGFYLCAWSYGRANTEAFFGQGTRLTVV.

The chain uses TRBV5-6 and TRBJ2-1; TRBD1 aligns across 9 bases. Germline V CDR1 and CDR2: SGHDT, YYEEEE. J lost 13 bases, V lost 4 bases, and 6 bases had no gene match. CDR3 size: 12 residues. The CDR3 is CASSVGQGHQFF. CDR3 DNA: TGTGCCAGCAGCGTCGGACAGGGGCACCAGTTCTTC.

The J gene is TRBJ1-2, the V gene TRBV7-9; the D gene is possibly TRBD1 (6 bases). CDR1 and CDR2 (germline): SEHNR, FQNEAQ (reference sequence). V lost 5 bases to trimming and J lost 2 bases, with 15 bases between them. The CDR3 is 15 amino acids. The CDR3 coding sequence is TGTGCCAGCAGCCCGGGACACCTTATCAACTATGGCTACACCTTC. It encodes CASSPGHLINYGYTF.

The V and J genes are TRBV6-5 and TRBJ1-1; D is uncertain. CDR3 size: 15 residues. Germline V gives CDR1 MNHEY, CDR2 SVGAGI. Trimming took 4 bases from V and 2 from J, leaving 14 bases between them. This CDR3 is CASSWDTAGNTEAFF. The CDR3 coding sequence is TGTGCCAGCAGTTGGGATACAGCGGGTAACACTGAAGCTTTCTTT.

The V gene is TRBV4-1, the J gene TRBJ1-1, with D possibly matching TRBD1 (5 bases). Deletions cut 0 bases from V and 1 base from J, with 27 bases between. Per the germline V gene, CDR1 is MGHRA and CDR2 is YSYEKL. This CDR3 has 21 residues. The DNA for the CDR3 is TGCGCCAGCAGCCAAGATTCCCCGACGGGGGGGGTGAGTATCGGGAACACTGAAGCTTTCTTT. This sequence encodes CASSQDSPTGGVSIGNTEAFF.

This sequence joins TRBV2 and TRBJ1-6, with D unclear. This CDR3 has 14 residues. The germline V gene has CDR1 SNHLY and CDR2 FYNNEI. V shed 4 bases and J shed 5 bases, with 9 bases lying between them. The CDR3 DNA follows: TGTGCCAGCAGTGTCCGGCGGGATAATTCACCCCTCCACTTT. It encodes CASSVRRDNSPLHF.

This clone is labeled medium-sized. The genes are TRBV4-2 and TRBJ1-1; 7 nucleotides align to TRBD1. The CDR3 runs 16 residues. Trimming cost V 3 bases and J 0 bases; bases outside gene matches: 7. CDR1 LGHNA and CDR2 YNFKEQ come from the germline V gene. In DNA, the CDR3 is TGTGCCAGCAGCCAGGGGACCGGGACAGTGAACACTGAAGCTTTCTTT. The encoded protein is CASSQGTGTVNTEAFF.

The chain links TRBV29-1 to TRBJ1-1, with D maybe TRBD1 (6 bases). The CDR3 runs 17 residues. CDR1 is SQVTM and CDR2 is ANQGSEA in the germline V gene. The V and J ends lost 3 bases and 6 bases respectively, with 26 bases between them. Here the CDR3 DNA reads TGCAGCGTTGAGATGCCCGCCAGGGGTCGAAGTATCCCTGAAGCTTTCTTT. Protein: CSVEMPARGRSIPEAFF.

CDR3 amino acids: CASSLSGYEQYF. In DNA form, the CDR3 reads TGTGCCAGCAGCTTAAGCGGCTACGAGCAGTACTTC. The gene calls are TRBV11-2 and TRBJ2-7; D may be TRBD2 (5 bases). Deletions cut 2 bases from V and 3 bases from J, with 5 bases between. Germline CDR1 SGHAT, CDR2 FQNNGV. The CDR3 covers 12 residues.

The J gene is TRBJ2-1, the V gene TRBV6-4; the match to TRBD2 covers 10 bases. The J segment lost 7 bases and the V segment lost 5 bases, leaving 8 bases of the junction unmatched. In germline, CDR1 is MRHNA, CDR2 SNTAGT. This CDR3 is built from 15 residues. The CDR3, as DNA: TGTGCCAGCAGTCCTGAGCCAGCGGGGGGGAATGAGCAGTTCTTC. The encoded protein is CASSPEPAGGNEQFF.

The chain couples TRBV29-1 to TRBJ1-5; D is perhaps TRBD1 (5 bases). The germline gives CDR1 SQVTM, CDR2 ANQGSEA. This CDR3 spans 14 amino acids. V lost 4 bases, J lost 0 bases, and 10 bases lay in between. The CDR3 here is CSVGFGGSNQPQHF. DNA of the CDR3: TGCAGCGTTGGGTTCGGGGGTAGCAATCAGCCCCAGCATTTT.